A single sample gave rise to the 20 T cell receptor beta chains below, sequenced in a study of cytomegalovirus exposure and HLA in healthy donors. Both 60 Vbeta primers and 13 Jbeta primers went into the PCR. Data came from immunoSEQ multiplex PCR; TCRdb stores just in-frame clones and leaves some out. The sample consists of around 120,000 clones, around 72% of them appearing once. Specimen: PBMCs. The receptors come from a woman aged 50 to 60 in good health and CMV-seropositive.

Only one count was recorded for this clone. This chain connects TRBV30 to TRBJ2-2, with no clear D. The V gene's germline CDR1 is GTSNPN and CDR2 SVGIG (reference sequence). The CDR3 contains 15 residues. V dropped 1 base and J dropped 2 bases, with 11 bases sitting between them. This CDR3 is CAWSGGYQNTGELFF. The CDR3 DNA is TGTGCCTGGAGTGGCGGCTACCAAAACACCGGGGAGCTGTTTTTT.

The CDR3 DNA sequence: TGTGCTAGTGGTGGGGGACAGACCTATGGCTACACCTTC. Translating it yields CASGGGQTYGYTF. The chain joins TRBV12-5 to TRBJ1-2, with 7 bases matching TRBD1. This CDR3 spans 13 amino acids. From germline, CDR1 is LGHNT and CDR2 FRNRAP. The V and J ends lost 5 bases and 4 bases, in that order; junction bases with no gene match: 4.

The V gene is TRBV4-2, the J gene TRBJ1-1, with 10 bases fitting TRBD1. Trimming took 4 bases from V and 1 from J; bases not matched to a gene: 3. CDR3 length: 15 amino acids. Germline-derived CDR1 and CDR2 are LGHNA and YNFKEQ. The CDR3 loop reads CASSRDRGTNTEAFF. CDR3 coding DNA: TGTGCCAGCAGCCGGGACAGGGGAACGAACACTGAAGCTTTCTTT.

This clone was counted ten times or more. At the DNA level, this CDR3 is encoded by other sequences in the same sample as well. The chain uses TRBV6-5 and TRBJ1-3; tentatively, D is TRBD1 (6 bases). Trimming stripped 6 bases from V and 0 bases from J, with 9 bases between. Per the germline V gene, CDR1 is MNHEY and CDR2 is SVGAGI. The CDR3 has 14 amino acids. CDR3 coding DNA: TGTGCCAGCAGCCGAGGGGGCTCTGGAAACACCATATATTTT. It is translated as CASSRGGSGNTIYF.

This CDR3 reads CASSTAGTPNGELFF. As DNA, the CDR3 is TGCGCCAGCAGCACAGCCGGGACACCTAACGGGGAGCTGTTTTTT. This chain uses TRBV4-1 with TRBJ2-2; TRBD1 is a possible D gene (6 bases). Trimming shortened V by 5 bases and J by 7 bases, and 17 bases separated the two germline ends. The CDR3 sequence is 15 residues long. Germline CDR1 is MGHRA and CDR2 is YSYEKL.

V is TRBV19 and J is TRBJ1-5; unclear D gene. Germline lookup yields CDR1 LNHDA and CDR2 SQIVND (reference sequence). V gave up 3 bases and J gave up 7 bases, with 16 bases separating them. This CDR3 contains 15 residues. The CDR3 loop reads CASSIPRVERQPQHF. In DNA, the CDR3 is TGTGCCAGTAGTATCCCCCGGGTTGAAAGGCAGCCCCAGCATTTT.

The genes are TRBV4-2 and TRBJ2-7; D gene unclear. Looked up from germline, CDR1 is LGHNA and CDR2 is YNFKEQ. Trimming cost V 0 bases and J 0 bases, with 12 bases left between them. CDR3 length: 16 residues. The CDR3 sequence: CASSQDSNPTSYEQYF. CDR3 bases: TGTGCCAGCAGCCAAGATAGTAACCCTACCTCCTACGAGCAGTACTTC.

The CDR3 sequence: CASSPDSHQPQHF. In DNA, the CDR3 is TGTGCCAGCAGCCCGGACAGCCATCAGCCCCAGCATTTT. The chain combines TRBV7-3 with TRBJ1-5, with D possibly matching TRBD1 (6 bases). V was cut by 5 bases and J by 5 bases, with 10 bases left in between. CDR3 length: 13 amino acids. Germline loops: CDR1 SGHTA, CDR2 FQGTGA.

This clone was found a few times. In DNA form, the CDR3 reads TGCGCCAGCAGTGAGCCAGCGGGGGGGCTTGATGAGCAGTTCTTC. This encodes CASSEPAGGLDEQFF. The chain combines TRBV10-2 with TRBJ2-1; TRBD2 aligns across 10 bases. CDR1 WSHSY and CDR2 SAAADI come from the germline V gene. The V and J ends lost 2 bases and 8 bases, in that order; junction bases with no gene match: 6. This CDR3 has 15 amino acids.

The rearrangement joins TRBV10-3 to TRBJ1-2; D possibly corresponds to TRBD1 (6 bases). The V end lost 0 bases, the J end lost 4 bases, and 9 bases lay between the germline ends. Germline CDR1 ENHRY, CDR2 SYGVKD. The CDR3 has 14 residues. CDR3 loop: CAISESRTVYGYTF. The CDR3 DNA follows: TGTGCCATCAGTGAGTCCCGGACAGTCTATGGCTACACCTTC.

The chain employs TRBV10-3 and TRBJ2-7, with 7 bases aligning to TRBD2. V trimming: 5 bases; J trimming: 2 bases; junction bases outside the gene matches: 6. The CDR3 runs 14 residues. Germline-derived CDR1 and CDR2 are ENHRY and SYGVKD. CDR3 protein: CAISTAGVPYEQYF. In DNA, the CDR3 is TGTGCCATCAGTACTGCGGGGGTGCCCTACGAGCAGTACTTC.

V is TRBV6-1 and J is TRBJ1-2; the D is unclear. The CDR3 loop spans 13 amino acids. V gave up 4 bases and J gave up 0 bases, with 6 bases separating them. Germline loops: CDR1 MNHNS, CDR2 SASEGT. DNA for the CDR3: TGTGCCAGCAGTGTGCAGACTAACTATGGCTACACCTTC. Protein product: CASSVQTNYGYTF.

This clone was picked up a small number of times. The chain links TRBV4-1 to TRBJ2-7; a weak D match, TRBD2 (6 bases). V gave up 3 bases and J gave up 0 bases, with 15 bases separating them. Germline V lookup: CDR1 MGHRA, CDR2 YSYEKL. The length of the CDR3 is 16 residues. As DNA, the CDR3 is TGCGCCAGCAGCCACCTCCCTAGCGCCTTCTCCTACGAGCAGTACTTC. Its protein is CASSHLPSAFSYEQYF.

V and J are TRBV7-6 and TRBJ1-5; D unresolved. Germline loops: CDR1 SGHVS, CDR2 FNYEAQ. V was shortened by 5 bases and J by 1 base, with 15 bases between the two germline ends. CDR3 length equals 16 residues. The CDR3 DNA follows: TGTGCCAGCAGCCCGTCTCCTAGCGGGAGCAATCAGCCCCAGCATTTT. Its protein product is CASSPSPSGSNQPQHF.

The rearrangement joins TRBV11-2 to TRBJ2-2; 7 nucleotides align to TRBD2. V shed 3 bases, J shed 3 bases, and the junction held 4 bases outside the gene matches. Germline-derived CDR1 and CDR2 are SGHAT and FQNNGV. This CDR3 has 15 amino acids. The CDR3 sequence: CASSLGGFDTGELFF. The CDR3 DNA sequence: TGTGCCAGCAGCTTGGGGGGGTTCGACACCGGGGAGCTGTTTTTT. The variable domain in full, completed from reference TRBV11-2 and TRBJ2-2, reads EAGVAQSPRYKIIEKRQSVAFWCNPISGHATLYWYQQILGQGPKLLIQFQNNGVVDDSQLPKDRFSAERLKGVDSTLKIQPAKLEDSAVYLCASSLGGFDTGELFFGEGSRLTVL.

The chain links TRBV28 to TRBJ2-2; D is ambiguous. The V gene's germline CDR1 is MDHEN and CDR2 SYDVKM. This CDR3 comprises 14 residues. V was trimmed by 7 bases and J by 1 base, leaving 10 bases between them. The CDR3 coding sequence is TGTGCCAGCACCGCGAACGGGAACACCGGGGAGCTGTTTTTT. This encodes CASTANGNTGELFF. The whole variable domain, filled in from reference TRBV28 and TRBJ2-2, reads DVKVTQSSRYLVKRTGEKVFLECVQDMDHENMFWYRQDPGLGLRLIYFSYDVKMKEKGDIPEGYSVSREKKERFSLILESASTNQTSMYLCASTANGNTGELFFGEGSRLTVL.

The genes are TRBV5-1 and TRBJ1-3, with 7 bases that match TRBD1. CDR3 length equals 16 residues. Germline assignment: CDR1 SGHRS and CDR2 YFSETQ. Trimming removed 0 bases from V and 0 bases from J; junction bases left unmatched: 3. The CDR3 region has the DNA TGCGCCAGCAGCTTGGGGACAGGCCTCTCTGGAAACACCATATATTTT. Translated: CASSLGTGLSGNTIYF.

The rearrangement links TRBV4-3 to TRBJ2-5, with 8 positions matching TRBD2. Trimming removed 5 bases from V and 5 bases from J; junction bases left unmatched: 10. Per the germline V gene, CDR1 is LGHNA and CDR2 is YSLEER. CDR3 size: 15 residues. The CDR3 DNA reads TGCGCCAGCAGCAAGACGGGACTAGGGGGGGAGACCCAGTACTTC. Translating gives CASSKTGLGGETQYF.

V is TRBV27 and J is TRBJ1-2; D is perhaps TRBD1 (5 bases). V lost 6 bases to trimming and J lost 0 bases, with 8 bases between them. CDR1 is MNHEY and CDR2 is SMNVEV in the germline V gene (reference sequence). CDR3 size: 13 residues. CDR3 DNA sequence: TGTGCCAGCAGGCAGGGAACTAACTATGGCTACACCTTC. Its translation is CASRQGTNYGYTF.

This clone has more than one count but fewer than ten. The chain is built from TRBV9 and TRBJ2-5, with a possible D match to TRBD2 (7 bases). The CDR3 covers 14 residues. V gave up 3 bases and J gave up 7 bases, with 16 bases separating them. Germline V lookup: CDR1 SGDLS, CDR2 YYNGEE. The CDR3: CASSALGRGGTQYF. CDR3 in DNA: TGTGCCAGCAGCGCCCTGGGGAGGGGGGGGACCCAGTACTTC. Complete variable domain (other parts from reference TRBV9 and TRBJ2-5): DSGVTQTPKHLITATGQRVTLRCSPRSGDLSVYWYQQSLDQGLQFLIQYYNGEERAKGNILERFSAQQFPDLHSELNLSSLELGDSALYFCASSALGRGGTQYFGPGTRLLVL.